This T cell receptor beta chain was found in a study of T-cell memory formation after mild COVID-19. MiXCR was run by TCRdb on the 5' RACE reads, yielding one entry per CDR3 protein. This sample has under 85,000 distinct CDR3 sequences, with approximately 15% found just once. J gave up 1 base and V 4 bases, and 19 bases lay outside the gene matches. Germline V gene data show CDR1 as SGHRS and CDR2 as YFSETQ. The CDR3 runs to 20 residues. Whole-study findings and limits: Pre-infection memory harbored some responding clones, suggesting cross-reactive memory joined. CD4+ contracting clones lay mainly in CM and EM, CD8+ ones in EMRA. CD4/CD8 balance held among clones contracting day 15 to 85, and later expanders leaned CD4+.

As regards this clonotype: Its matching antigen is unknown.

Sequencing input: PBMCs or a T cell subset sorted from them (not recorded which). This TCR was recovered from an adult woman who had mild COVID-19 (a few samples of this study predate the infection). Cell type and time point are not known. The rearrangement joins TRBV5-1 to TRBJ1-5, with 8 positions matching TRBD1. The CDR3: CASSRSLSLRGRGSNQPQHF. CDR3 nucleotide sequence: TGCGCCAGCAGCCGCTCCCTAAGCCTCAGGGGGCGTGGAAGCAATCAGCCCCAGCATTTT.